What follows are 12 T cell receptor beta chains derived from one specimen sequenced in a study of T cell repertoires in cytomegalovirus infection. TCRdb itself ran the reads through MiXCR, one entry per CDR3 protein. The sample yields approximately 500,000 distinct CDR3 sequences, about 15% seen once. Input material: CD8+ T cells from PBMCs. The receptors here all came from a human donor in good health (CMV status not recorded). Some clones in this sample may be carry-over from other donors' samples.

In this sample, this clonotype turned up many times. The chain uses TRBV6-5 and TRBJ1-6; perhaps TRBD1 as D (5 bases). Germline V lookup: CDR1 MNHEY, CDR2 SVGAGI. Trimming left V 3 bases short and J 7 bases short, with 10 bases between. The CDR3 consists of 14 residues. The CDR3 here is CASSYQTANSPLHF. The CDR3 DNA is TGTGCCAGCAGTTATCAGACAGCCAATTCACCCCTCCACTTT.

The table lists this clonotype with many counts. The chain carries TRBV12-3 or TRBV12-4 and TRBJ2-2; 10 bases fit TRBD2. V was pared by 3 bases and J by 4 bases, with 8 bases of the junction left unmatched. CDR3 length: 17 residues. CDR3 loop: CASSFPLAGDPTGELFF. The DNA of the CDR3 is TGTGCCAGCAGTTTCCCCCTAGCGGGGGATCCCACCGGGGAGCTGTTTTTT.

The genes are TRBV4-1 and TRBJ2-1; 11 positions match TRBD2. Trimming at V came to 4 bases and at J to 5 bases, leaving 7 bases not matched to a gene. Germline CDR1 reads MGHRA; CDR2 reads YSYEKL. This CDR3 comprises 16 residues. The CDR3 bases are TGCGCCAGCAGCCTTGTAGCGGGAGGGACAAACAATGAGCAGTTCTTC. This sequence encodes CASSLVAGGTNNEQFF.

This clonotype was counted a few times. The CDR3 coding sequence is TGTGCCACCCGACAGGGTTTAGGCTACACCTTC. This encodes CATRQGLGYTF. The rearrangement uses TRBV27 and TRBJ1-2; 7 bases are shared with TRBD1. The ends lost 10 bases at V and 8 bases at J; junction bases unmatched: 7. The CDR3 is 11 amino acids. Germline lookup yields CDR1 MNHEY and CDR2 SMNVEV (reference sequence).

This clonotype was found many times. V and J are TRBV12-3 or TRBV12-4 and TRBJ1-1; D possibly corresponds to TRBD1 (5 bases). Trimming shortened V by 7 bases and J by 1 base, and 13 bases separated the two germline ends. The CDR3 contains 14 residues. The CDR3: CASTPGGSNTEAFF. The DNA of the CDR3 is TGTGCCAGCACCCCGGGGGGTTCGAACACTGAAGCTTTCTTT.

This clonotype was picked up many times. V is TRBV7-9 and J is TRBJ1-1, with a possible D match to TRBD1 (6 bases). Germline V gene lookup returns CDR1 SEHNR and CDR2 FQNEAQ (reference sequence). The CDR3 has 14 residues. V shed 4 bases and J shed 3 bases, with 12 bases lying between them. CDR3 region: CASSSGAWDTEAFF. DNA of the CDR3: TGTGCCAGCAGCTCGGGGGCGTGGGACACTGAAGCTTTCTTT.

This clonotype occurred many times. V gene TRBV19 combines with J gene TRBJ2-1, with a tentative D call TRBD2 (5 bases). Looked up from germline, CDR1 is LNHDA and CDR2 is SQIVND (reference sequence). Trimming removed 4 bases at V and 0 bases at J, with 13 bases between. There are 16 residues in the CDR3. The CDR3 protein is CASSNQRNFSYNEQFF. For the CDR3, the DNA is TGTGCCAGTAGTAACCAGCGGAATTTCTCCTACAATGAGCAGTTCTTC.

CDR3 DNA: TGTGCCAGCAGCGTAACCGGGACCAACTACGAGCAGTACTTC. Encoded protein: CASSVTGTNYEQYF. The rearrangement joins TRBV5-6 to TRBJ2-7, with D perhaps given as TRBD1 or TRBD2 (5 bases each). The length of the CDR3 is 14 residues. Germline V gene sequence: CDR1 SGHDT, CDR2 YYEEEE. Deletions cut 4 bases from V and 3 bases from J, with 14 bases between.

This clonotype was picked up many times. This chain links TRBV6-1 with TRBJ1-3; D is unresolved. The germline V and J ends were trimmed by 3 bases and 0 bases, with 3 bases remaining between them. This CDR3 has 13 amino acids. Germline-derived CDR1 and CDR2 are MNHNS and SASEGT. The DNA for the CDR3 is TGTGCCAGCAGTGACAGCTCTGGAAACACCATATATTTT. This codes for CASSDSSGNTIYF.

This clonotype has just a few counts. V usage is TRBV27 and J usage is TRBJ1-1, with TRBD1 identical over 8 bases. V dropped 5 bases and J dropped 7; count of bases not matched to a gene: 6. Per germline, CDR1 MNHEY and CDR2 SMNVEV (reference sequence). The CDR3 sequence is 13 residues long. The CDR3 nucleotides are TGTGCCAGCAGTCCAGACAGGGGAGGTGAAGCTTTCTTT. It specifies CASSPDRGGEAFF.

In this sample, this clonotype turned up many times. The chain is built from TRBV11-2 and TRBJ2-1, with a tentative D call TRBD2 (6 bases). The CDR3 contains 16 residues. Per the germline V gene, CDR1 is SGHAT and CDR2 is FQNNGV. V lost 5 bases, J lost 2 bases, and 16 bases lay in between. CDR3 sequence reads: CASSSPSGRTYNEQFF. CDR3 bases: TGTGCCAGCAGCAGCCCGAGCGGGCGCACCTACAATGAGCAGTTCTTC.

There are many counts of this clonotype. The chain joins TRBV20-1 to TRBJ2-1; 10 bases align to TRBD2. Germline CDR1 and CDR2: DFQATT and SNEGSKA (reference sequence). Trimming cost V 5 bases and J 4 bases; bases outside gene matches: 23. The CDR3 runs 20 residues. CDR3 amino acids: CSAVVLRSGGAESMYNEQFF. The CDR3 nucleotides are TGCAGTGCTGTCGTCTTGAGGAGCGGGGGGGCCGAATCGATGTACAATGAGCAGTTCTTC.